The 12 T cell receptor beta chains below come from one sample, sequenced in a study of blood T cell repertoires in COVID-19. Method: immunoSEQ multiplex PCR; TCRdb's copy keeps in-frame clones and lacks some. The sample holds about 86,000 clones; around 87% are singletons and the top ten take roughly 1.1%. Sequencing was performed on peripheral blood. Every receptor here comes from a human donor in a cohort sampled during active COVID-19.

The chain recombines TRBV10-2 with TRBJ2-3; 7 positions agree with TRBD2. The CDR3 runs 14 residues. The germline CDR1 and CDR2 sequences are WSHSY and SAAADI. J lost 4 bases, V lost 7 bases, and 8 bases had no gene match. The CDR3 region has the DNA TGCGCCAGCACCCCGACTAGCCTAGCAGATACGCAGTATTTT. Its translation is CASTPTSLADTQYF.

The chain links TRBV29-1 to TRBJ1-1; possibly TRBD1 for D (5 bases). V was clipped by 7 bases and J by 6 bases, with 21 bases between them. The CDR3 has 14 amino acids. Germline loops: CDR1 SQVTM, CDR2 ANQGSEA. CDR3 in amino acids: CSADFGHSNSEAFF. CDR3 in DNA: TGCAGCGCCGATTTCGGACATTCTAACTCTGAAGCTTTCTTT.

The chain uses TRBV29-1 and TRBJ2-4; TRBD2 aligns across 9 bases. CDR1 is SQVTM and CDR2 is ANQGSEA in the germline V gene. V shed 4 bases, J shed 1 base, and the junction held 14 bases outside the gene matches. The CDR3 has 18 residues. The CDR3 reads CSVVKVLAGLGAKNIQYF. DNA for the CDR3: TGCAGCGTTGTAAAGGTACTAGCGGGTCTTGGTGCCAAAAACATTCAGTACTTC.

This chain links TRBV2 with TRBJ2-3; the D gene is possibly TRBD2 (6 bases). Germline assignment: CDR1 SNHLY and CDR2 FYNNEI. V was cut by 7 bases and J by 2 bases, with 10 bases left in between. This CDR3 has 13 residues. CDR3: CASITSPTDTQYF. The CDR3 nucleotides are TGTGCCAGCATTACTAGCCCCACAGATACGCAGTATTTT. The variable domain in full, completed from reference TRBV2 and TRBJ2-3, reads EPEVTQTPSHQVTQMGQEVILRCVPISNHLYFYWYRQILGQKVEFLVSFYNNEISEKSEIFDDQFSVERPDGSNFTLKIRSTKLEDSAMYFCASITSPTDTQYFGPGTRLTVL.

DNA for the CDR3: TGTGCCTGGACAAGCGGAACCGGGGAGCTGTTTTTT. Its protein product is CAWTSGTGELFF. The rearrangement links TRBV30 to TRBJ2-2, with a weak D call TRBD2 (5 bases). Per germline, CDR1 GTSNPN and CDR2 SVGIG (reference sequence). V lost 4 bases and J 5 bases, leaving 8 bases between the germline ends. The CDR3 totals 12 residues.

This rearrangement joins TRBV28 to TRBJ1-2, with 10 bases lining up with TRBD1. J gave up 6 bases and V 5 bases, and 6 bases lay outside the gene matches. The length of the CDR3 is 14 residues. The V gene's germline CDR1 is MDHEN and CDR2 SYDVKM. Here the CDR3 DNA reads TGTGCCAGCAGTCGACAGGGGGCGGAGAATGGCTACACCTTC. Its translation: CASSRQGAENGYTF.

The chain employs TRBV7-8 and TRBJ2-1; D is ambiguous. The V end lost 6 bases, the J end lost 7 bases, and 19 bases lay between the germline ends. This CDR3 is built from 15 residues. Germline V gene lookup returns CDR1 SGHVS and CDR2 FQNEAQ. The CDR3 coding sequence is TGTGCCAGCAGAGGAGACCGAGGAGATTGGAATGAGCAGTTCTTC. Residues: CASRGDRGDWNEQFF.

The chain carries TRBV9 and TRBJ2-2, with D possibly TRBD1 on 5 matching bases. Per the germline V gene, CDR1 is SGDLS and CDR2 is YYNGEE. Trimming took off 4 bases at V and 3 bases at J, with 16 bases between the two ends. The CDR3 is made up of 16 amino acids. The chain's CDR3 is CASSPRGDRHTGELFF. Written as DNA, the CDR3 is TGTGCCAGCAGCCCCCGAGGAGACAGACACACCGGGGAGCTGTTTTTT.

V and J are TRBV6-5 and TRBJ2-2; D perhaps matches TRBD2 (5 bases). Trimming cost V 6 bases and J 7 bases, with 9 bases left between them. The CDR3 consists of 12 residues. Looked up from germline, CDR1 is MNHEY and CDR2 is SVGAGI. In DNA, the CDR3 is TGTGCCAGCAGCCCACTAGGCGGGGAGCTGTTTTTT. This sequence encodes CASSPLGGELFF.

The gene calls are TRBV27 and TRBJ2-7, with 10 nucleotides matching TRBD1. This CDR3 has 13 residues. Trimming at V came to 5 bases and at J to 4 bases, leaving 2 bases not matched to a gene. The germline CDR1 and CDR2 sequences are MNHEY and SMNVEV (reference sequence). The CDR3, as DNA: TGTGCCAGCAGTCCGGGACAGGGGTACGAGCAGTACTTC. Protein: CASSPGQGYEQYF.

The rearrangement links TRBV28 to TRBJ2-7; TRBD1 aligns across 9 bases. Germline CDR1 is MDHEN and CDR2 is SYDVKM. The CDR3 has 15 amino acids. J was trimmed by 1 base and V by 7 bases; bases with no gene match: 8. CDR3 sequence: CASTEQGAGSYEQYF. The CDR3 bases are TGTGCCAGCACCGAACAGGGGGCAGGTTCCTACGAGCAGTACTTC.

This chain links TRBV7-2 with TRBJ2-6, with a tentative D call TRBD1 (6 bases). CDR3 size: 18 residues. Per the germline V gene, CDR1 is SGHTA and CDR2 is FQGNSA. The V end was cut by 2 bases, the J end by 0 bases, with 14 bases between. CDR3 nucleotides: TGTGCCAGCAGCTTAATGGCAGGGGTCCCCTCTGGGGCCAACGTCCTGACTTTC. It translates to CASSLMAGVPSGANVLTF.